The TCR beta chain described here comes from a study of blood T cell repertoires in COVID-19. As for the study in general: Sample material is recorded as cDNA or gDNA derived from T cells, B-cell-depleted T cells, or PBMCs.

Profiled with immunoSEQ multiplex PCR; TCRdb holds only in-frame clones, not every one. In the table there are some 320,000 clones, 90% of which are singletons. Participant-reported clinical history was the basis for cohort assignment. Trimming removed 3 bases from V and 2 bases from J, with 10 bases in between. The CDR3 loop spans 14 amino acids. CDR1 is LNHDA and CDR2 is SQIVND in the germline V gene (reference sequence). This chain uses TRBV19 with TRBJ2-5; D is unclear. The sequenced material came from PBMCs or T cells enriched from blood (not recorded which). This receptor was obtained from a man aged 55-75 years who had recovered from COVID-19. The CDR3 reads CASSISGAQETQYF. CDR3 DNA sequence: TGTGCCAGTAGTATTAGTGGAGCTCAAGAGACCCAGTACTTC. The entire variable domain, with the rest obtained from reference TRBV19 and TRBJ2-5, is as follows: DGGITQSPKYLFRKEGQNVTLSCEQNLNHDAMYWYRQDPGQGLRLIYYSQIVNDFQKGDIAEGYSVSREKKESFPLTVTSAQKNPTAFYLCASSISGAQETQYFGPGTRLLVL.